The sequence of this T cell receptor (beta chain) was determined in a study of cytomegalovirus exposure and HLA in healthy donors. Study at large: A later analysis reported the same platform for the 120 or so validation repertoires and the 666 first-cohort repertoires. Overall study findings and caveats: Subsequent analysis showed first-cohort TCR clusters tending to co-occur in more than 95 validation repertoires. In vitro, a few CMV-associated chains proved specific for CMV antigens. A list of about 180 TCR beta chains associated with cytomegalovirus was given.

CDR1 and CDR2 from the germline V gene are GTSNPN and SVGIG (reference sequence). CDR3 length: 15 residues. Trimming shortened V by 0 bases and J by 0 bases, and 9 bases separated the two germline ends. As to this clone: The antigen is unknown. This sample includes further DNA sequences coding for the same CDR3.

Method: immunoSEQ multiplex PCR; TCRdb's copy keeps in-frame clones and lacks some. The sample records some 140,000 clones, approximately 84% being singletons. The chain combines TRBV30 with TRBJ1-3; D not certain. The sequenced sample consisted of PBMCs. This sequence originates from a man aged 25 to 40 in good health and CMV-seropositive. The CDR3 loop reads CAWSVPLASGNTIYF. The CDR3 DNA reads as TGTGCCTGGAGTGTACCACTCGCCTCTGGAAACACCATATATTTT.